This TCR beta chain was found in a study of blood T cell repertoires in COVID-19. Study-wide background: From the United States, Italy and Spain came samples of acute and convalescent COVID-19. The analysed material was cDNA or gDNA that came from T cells, B-cell-depleted T cells, or PBMCs.

Only a few counts were recorded for this clone. The participants were between about 18 and 90 years old and came from 24 US areas. CDR3 length: 15 residues. Germline V gene data show CDR1 as MNHEY and CDR2 as SVGAGI. Unmatched junction bases numbered 9, after V lost 3 bases and J lost 8 bases. How the authors handled the data: Estimated nucleated cell counts came from reference gene primer amplification. Using immunoSEQ multiplex PCR, the repertoire was profiled, and TCRdb retains in-frame clones only, with some absent. V and J calls and clone size are as listed in that table; D and trimming were resolved from the DNA. Of roughly 180,000 clones in the sample, roughly 80% were seen once.

This chain joins TRBV6-5 and TRBJ2-1; 8 positions match TRBD2. The receptor comes from a woman in her thirties or forties with acute COVID-19. Sequences were obtained from PBMCs or T cells enriched from blood (not recorded which). The CDR3 DNA follows: TGTGCCAGCAGTTATGCCCCGGGGGGGTGGGATGAGCAGTTCTTC. Its protein product is CASSYAPGGWDEQFF.